The T cell receptor beta chain described here comes from a study of CD8 T cells in ankylosing spondylitis. General study findings and limits: Fewer than ten highly homologous variants made up a TCR beta motif that seemed to typify ankylosing spondylitis blood. Peripheral blood held disease-linked clones only at relatively low frequency, and these were CD8+. In ankylosing spondylitis patients, matched synovial fluid reportedly showed significant enrichment of disease-linked clones.

CDR3 size: 13 residues. V dropped 1 base and J dropped 12 bases, with 13 bases sitting between them. Germline V gives CDR1 SGHTA, CDR2 FQGNSA. A remark on this clonotype: The antigen is unknown.

TCRdb itself ran the 5' RACE reads through MiXCR, one entry per CDR3 protein. This table holds 300,000 to 350,000 distinct CDR3 sequences, about 15% found once. The sequenced material came from blood, either unsorted or a sorted T cell fraction (not recorded which). The chain combines TRBV7-2 with TRBJ2-4; a possible D gene is TRBD2 (6 bases). The receptor comes from a male donor with ankylosing spondylitis or in good health (not recorded which). The chain's CDR3 is CASSLGGESSQYF. The CDR3 region has the DNA TGTGCCAGCAGCTTAGGCGGGGAATCAAGTCAGTACTTC. The full variable domain, rest sourced from reference TRBV7-2 and TRBJ2-4, is GAGVSQSPSNKVTEKGKDVELRCDPISGHTALYWYRQSLGQGLEFLIYFQGNSAPDKSGLPSDRFSAERTGGSVSTLTIQRTQQEDSAVYLCASSLGGESSQYFGAGTRLSVL.